The T cell receptor (beta chain) described here comes from a study of T-cell memory formation after mild COVID-19. Overall study findings and caveats: Clones that got smaller from day 15 to 85 had even CD4/CD8, while clones growing later tipped toward CD4+. Clones which contracted sat mainly in CM and EM if CD4+, and in EMRA if CD8+.

The V end lost 7 bases, the J end lost 2 bases, and 11 bases lay between the germline ends. The CDR3 is made up of 13 amino acids. With regard to this clonotype: Its antigen is not known.

TCRdb redid the calling of the 5' RACE reads with MiXCR, one entry per CDR3 protein. The top ten hold 7.5% to 9.5% of the sample, which has around 530,000 distinct CDR3 sequences, less than 25% seen once. The sequenced sample was PBMCs or a T cell subset sorted from them (not recorded which). The rearrangement links TRBV12-3 or TRBV12-4 to TRBJ1-1, with unresolved D. The sequence was obtained from an adult woman who had mild COVID-19 (a few samples of this study predate the infection). Cell type and time point are not known. CDR3 sequence: CASMRGRNTEAFF. Written as DNA, the CDR3 is TGTGCCAGCATGCGGGGAAGAAACACTGAAGCTTTCTTT.